Presented here are 23 T cell receptor beta chains from one specimen sequenced in a study of T cells in Graves' hyperthyroidism and ophthalmopathy. TCR beta CDR3 regions were amplified from RNA. In the first-round RT-PCR of the TCR CDR3, the HTBI primer set was used. TCRdb re-analysed the multiplex PCR reads in MiXCR, keeping a single row per CDR3 protein. This sample has about 600,000 distinct CDR3 sequences, with 13% to 15% found just once. Sequencing input: blood. The origin of the receptors is a woman between 45 and 65 years old with Graves' ophthalmopathy.

This clonotype was counted many times. This chain connects TRBV24-1 to TRBJ2-1; 8 bases fit TRBD2. With V trimmed by 4 bases and J by 8 bases, 9 bases remained unmatched. Germline CDR1 reads KGHDR; CDR2 reads SFDVKD. The CDR3 sequence is 15 residues long. The CDR3 here is CATSDIGLAGDEQFF. DNA for the CDR3: TGTGCCACCAGTGACATCGGACTAGCCGGGGATGAGCAGTTCTTC.

Many counts were recorded for this clonotype. This sequence joins TRBV20-1 and TRBJ2-1; the match to TRBD2 covers 8 bases. In germline, CDR1 is DFQATT, CDR2 SNEGSKA (reference sequence). The CDR3 loop spans 14 amino acids. With 3 bases clipped from V and 4 bases from J, the junction kept 5 bases outside the gene matches. CDR3 loop: CSASRASGYNEQFF. In nucleotides, the CDR3 is TGCAGTGCTAGTCGGGCTAGCGGGTACAATGAGCAGTTCTTC.

This clonotype came up many times. The chain has TRBV28 and TRBJ1-6; tentatively, D is TRBD1 (6 bases). V lost 4 bases and J lost 10, with 14 bases in between. Germline-derived CDR1 and CDR2 are MDHEN and SYDVKM. This CDR3 is 14 amino acids long. The CDR3 DNA follows: TGTGCCAGCAGTTCCCCCGGGACAAACTCACCCCTCCACTTT. Protein product: CASSSPGTNSPLHF.

This chain connects TRBV5-1 to TRBJ2-1; 7 bases line up with TRBD2. The length of the CDR3 is 16 residues. V lost 4 bases and J lost 0; bases outside the gene matches: 7. Germline V lookup: CDR1 SGHRS, CDR2 YFSETQ. DNA of the CDR3: TGCGCCAGCAGCGAAAAAGCGGGGAGCTCCTACAATGAGCAGTTCTTC. Residues: CASSEKAGSSYNEQFF.

This clonotype was picked up many times. DNA of the CDR3: TGTGCCAGCAGCTTAGCTCGTCGGGGGGTTAGCAATCAGCCCCAGCATTTT. Translating gives CASSLARRGVSNQPQHF. The gene calls are TRBV7-8 and TRBJ1-5, with D possibly TRBD1 on 5 matching bases. The germline V and J ends were trimmed by 0 bases and 0 bases, with 12 bases remaining between them. There are 17 residues in the CDR3. CDR1 is SGHVS and CDR2 is FQNEAQ in the germline V gene.

CDR3 DNA: TGTGCCATCAGTGTGGAGGGAGCCTCGGGCACTGAAGCTTTCTTT. This sequence encodes CAISVEGASGTEAFF. The V and J genes are TRBV10-3 and TRBJ1-1; D ambiguous. V was pared by 4 bases and J by 4 bases, with 16 bases between. This CDR3 comprises 15 residues. Germline CDR1 reads ENHRY; CDR2 reads SYGVKD.

In this sample, this clonotype turned up many times. The chain has TRBV29-1 and TRBJ1-6; tentative D call: TRBD1 (5 bases). Germline V lookup: CDR1 SQVTM, CDR2 ANQGSEA. The CDR3 sequence is 14 residues long. V was shortened by 7 bases and J by 7 bases, with 17 bases between the two germline ends. This CDR3 is CSATFGRDNSPLHF. Written as DNA, the CDR3 is TGCAGCGCCACTTTCGGCAGGGACAATTCACCCCTCCACTTT.

This clonotype was detected many times. The chain combines TRBV18 with TRBJ1-1, with D unresolved. Looked up from germline, CDR1 is KGHSH and CDR2 is LQKENI. V lost 4 bases and J 0 bases, leaving 18 bases between the germline ends. This CDR3 comprises 17 residues. This CDR3 reads CASSRYTDTAMNTEAFF. CDR3 bases: TGTGCCAGCTCACGCTACACCGATACAGCCATGAACACTGAAGCTTTCTTT.

Many counts were recorded for this clonotype. This chain connects TRBV12-3 or TRBV12-4 to TRBJ1-2; a possible D gene is TRBD1 (5 bases). This CDR3 has 13 amino acids. Trimming left V 7 bases short and J 0 bases short, with 9 bases between. The CDR3 spells CASTWGANYGYTF. The DNA for the CDR3 is TGTGCCAGCACCTGGGGGGCTAACTATGGCTACACCTTC.

In this sample, this clonotype turned up many times. This chain links TRBV2 with TRBJ2-7; D gene ambiguous. CDR1 and CDR2 (germline): SNHLY, FYNNEI. Trimming shortened V by 7 bases and J by 5 bases, and 27 bases separated the two germline ends. This CDR3 region has 17 residues. This CDR3 reads CASTPPPRADQSHEQYF. DNA of the CDR3: TGTGCCAGCACTCCCCCCCCCCGGGCAGACCAGTCCCACGAGCAGTACTTC.

This clonotype turned up a few times. This may be a read error, as it is one base from a much larger clone. This chain joins TRBV6-1 and TRBJ1-5; D might be TRBD1 (6 bases). Trimming stripped 7 bases from V and 2 bases from J, with 6 bases between. CDR1 and CDR2 (germline): MNHNS, SASEGT. This CDR3 comprises 12 residues. CDR3 in DNA: TGTGCCAGCAAGGGGGGCAATCAGCCCCAGCATTTT. Translating it yields CASKGGNQPQHF.

V gene TRBV19 combines with J gene TRBJ2-7; no firm D call. Germline loops: CDR1 LNHDA, CDR2 SQIVND (reference sequence). There are 13 residues in the CDR3. V lost 3 bases and J lost 2, with 8 bases in between. In nucleotides, the CDR3 is TGTGCCAGTAGTATGTCTGTCGCCTACGAGCAGTACTTC. Its protein is CASSMSVAYEQYF.

The sample holds a few counts of this clonotype. The chain couples TRBV12-5 to TRBJ2-1, with D possibly being TRBD2 (6 bases). The CDR3 totals 15 residues. The germline V and J ends were trimmed by 5 bases and 0 bases, with 11 bases remaining between them. CDR1 LGHNT and CDR2 FRNRAP come from the germline V gene. The CDR3 sequence is CASGPLLASYNEQFF. The CDR3 region has the DNA TGTGCTAGTGGTCCCCTACTAGCCTCCTACAATGAGCAGTTCTTC. Full variable domain (remainder filled in from reference TRBV12-5 and TRBJ2-1): DARVTQTPRHKVTEMGQEVTMRCQPILGHNTVFWYRQTMMQGLELLAYFRNRAPLDDSGMPKDRFSAEMPDATLATLKIQPSEPRDSAVYFCASGPLLASYNEQFFGPGTRLTVL.

About this clonotype itself: A much bigger clone sits one base away, suggesting this may be a read error. The chain joins TRBV9 to TRBJ2-1; 7 bases are a match to TRBD2. Germline trimming cut 1 base from V and 5 bases from J; bases unmatched to any gene: 12. The CDR3 loop spans 17 amino acids. The germline gives CDR1 SGDLS, CDR2 YYNGEE. The CDR3 protein is CASSVTPGGGFNNEQFF. CDR3 sequence (DNA): TGTGCCAGCAGCGTAACGCCGGGCGGGGGTTTCAACAATGAGCAGTTCTTC.

This clonotype was seen many times. The germline gene is not matched at one end of the junction; a read error may be the cause. This rearrangement joins TRBV5-1 to TRBJ2-1, with D hard to call. The germline CDR1 and CDR2 sequences are SGHRS and YFSETQ. This CDR3 contains 13 residues. The CDR3 DNA follows: TGTGCCAGCAGCTTGTACACCTACAATGAGCAGTTCTTC. Encoded protein: CASSLYTYNEQFF.

About this clonotype itself: Possible read error: a much larger clone is one base away. Written as DNA, the CDR3 is TGTGCCTGGAGTGGAAGTCAGACAGGTGGCTTCTATGGCTACACCTTC. This sequence encodes CAWSGSQTGGFYGYTF. This sequence joins TRBV30 and TRBJ1-2, with D tentatively TRBD1 (6 bases). This CDR3 comprises 16 residues. V lost 1 base, J lost 4 bases, and 19 bases lay in between. Germline V gene data show CDR1 as GTSNPN and CDR2 as SVGIG (reference sequence).

In its sample, this clonotype was seen many times. The chain recombines TRBV4-3 with TRBJ2-7; 8 bases are shared with TRBD1. This CDR3 is built from 15 residues. V was clipped by 0 bases and J by 2 bases; unmatched bases: 3. Germline CDR1 LGHNA, CDR2 YSLEER. The CDR3 bases are TGCGCCAGCAGCCAAGAACAACAGGGGGCCTACGAGCAGTACTTC. Encoded protein: CASSQEQQGAYEQYF.

This clonotype was seen many times. V gene TRBV28 combines with J gene TRBJ2-3; D is ambiguous. The germline V gene encodes CDR1 MDHEN and CDR2 SYDVKM. This CDR3 spans 11 amino acids. The germline V and J ends were trimmed by 3 bases and 6 bases, with 4 bases remaining between them. This CDR3 reads CASSFRDTQYF. CDR3 bases: TGTGCCAGCAGTTTTCGGGATACGCAGTATTTT.

Points on this clonotype: A much larger clone lies a single base off, so this may be a read error. V is TRBV28 and J is TRBJ1-5; the D is unclear. The germline V gene encodes CDR1 MDHEN and CDR2 SYDVKM. V was clipped by 3 bases and J by 5 bases, with 8 bases between them. This CDR3 region has 13 residues. In DNA, the CDR3 is TGTGCCAGCAGTTTTTTGTGGGATCAGCCCCAGCATTTT. Amino acids: CASSFLWDQPQHF.

This clonotype showed up just a few times. The genes are TRBV9 and TRBJ2-1; 11 bases line up with TRBD2. Germline V CDR1 and CDR2: SGDLS, YYNGEE. The CDR3 totals 15 residues. J lost 7 bases, V lost 3 bases, and 6 bases had no gene match. The chain's CDR3 is CASSATLAGVNEQFF. CDR3 nucleotide sequence: TGTGCCAGCAGCGCGACACTAGCGGGGGTTAATGAGCAGTTCTTC.

This clonotype has at least ten counts. The rearrangement links TRBV25-1 to TRBJ2-3, with TRBD2 matching over 8 bases. Trimming cost V 2 bases and J 4 bases; bases outside gene matches: 5. The CDR3 loop spans 15 amino acids. Germline CDR1 MGHDK, CDR2 SYGVNS. The CDR3 DNA reads as TGTGCCAGCAGTGAAATTGATAGCGGGGCAGATACGCAGTATTTT. Translated, it gives CASSEIDSGADTQYF. The variable domain in full, with the rest retrieved from reference TRBV25-1 and TRBJ2-3, is EADIYQTPRYLVIGTGKKITLECSQTMGHDKMYWYQQDPGMELHLIHYSYGVNSTEKGDLSSESTVSRIRTEHFPLTLESARPSHTSQYLCASSEIDSGADTQYFGPGTRLTVL.

The sample holds many counts of this clonotype. J is TRBJ1-2 and V is TRBV28; 7 bases are a match to TRBD1. J gave up 3 bases and V 2 bases, and 9 bases lay outside the gene matches. Germline CDR1 and CDR2: MDHEN and SYDVKM. The CDR3 covers 16 residues. In DNA, the CDR3 is TGTGCCAGCAGTTTAATGCTGACAGGGCGGTACTATGGCTACACCTTC. Translated: CASSLMLTGRYYGYTF.

This clonotype was detected many times. This chain joins TRBV5-1 and TRBJ1-1; possibly TRBD1 for D (5 bases). Germline loops: CDR1 SGHRS, CDR2 YFSETQ. The CDR3 loop spans 15 amino acids. Trimming removed 1 base from V and 4 bases from J, with 14 bases in between. In nucleotides, the CDR3 is TGCGCCAGCAGCTTGCTGGCAGGGACGAGCACTGAAGCTTTCTTT. Amino acid sequence: CASSLLAGTSTEAFF. The full variable domain, its missing parts supplied by reference TRBV5-1 and TRBJ1-1, is KAGVTQTPRYLIKTRGQQVTLSCSPISGHRSVSWYQQTPGQGLQFLFEYFSETQRNKGNFPGRFSGRQFSNSRSEMNVSTLELGDSALYLCASSLLAGTSTEAFFGQGTRLTVV.